The 24 T cell receptor beta chains given below trace back to one sample, sequenced in a study of control samples from healthy donors and cancer patients. Libraries were prepared by immunoSEQ multiplex PCR; TCRdb keeps only in-frame clonotypes and omits some of them. The sample lists over 100,000 clones; 75% to 95% were seen once. The sample taken for sequencing was blood. All receptors derive from a man aged 35 to 55 in good health.

The chain has TRBV7-9 and TRBJ2-5, with TRBD2 matching 7 bases. This CDR3 region has 15 residues. V lost 4 bases and J lost 5; bases outside the gene matches: 10. Per germline, CDR1 SEHNR and CDR2 FQNEAQ (reference sequence). DNA for the CDR3: TGTGCCAGCAGCTCCCCGGCTAGCGGAAGGGAGACCCAGTACTTC. It translates to CASSSPASGRETQYF.

V is TRBV11-1 and J is TRBJ2-2; 9 positions match TRBD2. The J segment lost 4 bases and the V segment lost 3 bases, leaving 6 bases of the junction unmatched. The CDR3 contains 16 residues. CDR1 SGHAT and CDR2 FQDESV come from the germline V gene (reference sequence). As DNA, the CDR3 is TGTGCCAGCAGCTTGGGCGGGGGGGGCGGCACCGGGGAGCTGTTTTTT. This sequence encodes CASSLGGGGGTGELFF.

V gene TRBV6-4 combines with J gene TRBJ2-2; 8 bases agree with TRBD2. J lost 6 bases, V lost 4 bases, and 10 bases had no gene match. There are 16 residues in the CDR3. In germline, CDR1 is MRHNA, CDR2 SNTAGT. CDR3 amino acids: CASSALGGAAAGELFF. For the CDR3, the DNA is TGTGCCAGCAGTGCCCTCGGGGGGGCGGCCGCCGGGGAGCTGTTTTTT.

This chain links TRBV2 with TRBJ1-6; D remains unclear. Trimming took off 2 bases at V and 1 base at J, with 9 bases between the two ends. The CDR3 runs 16 residues. Germline assignment: CDR1 SNHLY and CDR2 FYNNEI. CDR3 in DNA: TGTGCCAGCAGTGAAATGGGAGGGTCCTATAATTCACCCCTCCACTTT. Protein: CASSEMGGSYNSPLHF.

The genes are TRBV7-3 and TRBJ2-7, with 11 positions matching TRBD1. Germline V CDR1 and CDR2: SGHTA, FQGTGA. Trimming took 5 bases from V and 5 from J; bases not matched to a gene: 2. CDR3 length: 13 residues. CDR3 in DNA: TGTGCCAGCAGCATGGGACAGGGGGACGAGCAGTACTTC. This gives the protein CASSMGQGDEQYF.

This chain joins TRBV12-3 or TRBV12-4 and TRBJ1-2, with a tentative D call TRBD1 (5 bases). V was clipped by 6 bases and J by 5 bases, with 13 bases between them. CDR3 length equals 13 residues. The CDR3 DNA reads TGTGCCAGCAGCCCGACAGACGGGTATGGCTACACCTTC. Protein: CASSPTDGYGYTF.

The chain combines TRBV28 with TRBJ1-5; D may be TRBD1 (6 bases). CDR1 and CDR2 from the germline V gene are MDHEN and SYDVKM. CDR3 length equals 15 residues. Trimming shortened V by 6 bases and J by 7 bases, and 19 bases separated the two germline ends. The CDR3: CASSIDQGLDQPQHF. The DNA for the CDR3 is TGTGCCAGCAGCATCGATCAGGGGCTGGACCAGCCCCAGCATTTT.

V usage is TRBV5-1 and J usage is TRBJ1-4; TRBD1 agrees at 8 bases. Germline V gives CDR1 SGHRS, CDR2 YFSETQ. The CDR3 is 16 residues long. J lost 0 bases, V lost 4 bases, and 5 bases had no gene match. CDR3 nucleotide sequence: TGCGCCAGCAGCCTACAGGGGGGGACAACTAATGAAAAACTGTTTTTT. Translating it yields CASSLQGGTTNEKLFF.

This rearrangement joins TRBV5-1 to TRBJ2-3, with D possibly matching TRBD2 (6 bases). V lost 4 bases and J lost 2, with 17 bases in between. From germline, CDR1 is SGHRS and CDR2 YFSETQ. CDR3 length equals 16 residues. As DNA, the CDR3 is TGCGCCAGCAGCGTCGGGACTTCAACCTCCACAGATACGCAGTATTTT. It translates to CASSVGTSTSTDTQYF.

V gene TRBV9 combines with J gene TRBJ1-5; the D is unclear. V gave up 7 bases and J gave up 2 bases, with 13 bases separating them. In germline, CDR1 is SGDLS, CDR2 YYNGEE. This CDR3 has 14 residues. The CDR3, as DNA: TGTGCCAGCGGCCACGGGTTTGGCAATCAGCCCCAGCATTTT. Amino acids: CASGHGFGNQPQHF.

This chain uses TRBV29-1 with TRBJ1-1, with D possibly being TRBD1 (5 bases). Trimming took 3 bases from V and 3 from J, leaving 11 bases between them. Germline CDR1 SQVTM, CDR2 ANQGSEA. The CDR3 is made up of 13 amino acids. The CDR3 region has the DNA TGCAGCGTTGAGGGGGGGGTGCACACTGAAGCTTTCTTT. Its protein product is CSVEGGVHTEAFF.

CDR3 bases: TGTGCCAGCAGTTACCCGGACAGGGTCGTCAATCAGCCCCAGCATTTT. Translated, it gives CASSYPDRVVNQPQHF. The chain carries TRBV6-2 or TRBV6-3 and TRBJ1-5; TRBD1 aligns across 8 bases. The CDR3 totals 16 residues. The trim removed 2 bases at V and 3 bases at J, leaving 6 bases unmatched. CDR1 MNHEY and CDR2 SVGEGT come from the germline V gene.

The table lists this clone with a count of one. The chain has TRBV6-2 or TRBV6-3 and TRBJ1-6, with D possibly TRBD1 on 5 matching bases. Germline V gives CDR1 MNHEY, CDR2 SVGEGT. This CDR3 has 15 amino acids. Trimming left V 0 bases short and J 9 bases short, with 12 bases between. The CDR3 coding sequence is TGTGCCAGCAGTTACTCGACGCAGGGTTTTTCACCCCTCCACTTT. This gives the protein CASSYSTQGFSPLHF.

The chain is built from TRBV2 and TRBJ2-1; TRBD2 aligns across 7 bases. Germline V gene sequence: CDR1 SNHLY, CDR2 FYNNEI. After removal of 3 bases from V and 8 bases from J, the junction contained 10 bases not matched to a gene. The CDR3 has 15 amino acids. The CDR3 here is CASSDVGGGFDEQFF. The CDR3 DNA reads as TGTGCCAGCAGTGACGTGGGGGGGGGTTTCGATGAGCAGTTCTTC.

The gene calls are TRBV5-5 and TRBJ1-1; D uncertain. The CDR3 contains 13 residues. Germline V gene sequence: CDR1 SGHKS, CDR2 YYEKEE (reference sequence). The V gene lost 0 bases and the J gene lost 0 bases, with 3 bases spanning the gap. CDR3 sequence reads: CASSLGLNTEAFF. CDR3 nucleotides: TGTGCCAGCAGCTTGGGGTTGAACACTGAAGCTTTCTTT.

The gene calls are TRBV5-1 and TRBJ2-5, with 8 positions matching TRBD2. V shed 6 bases, J shed 5 bases, and the junction held 12 bases outside the gene matches. This CDR3 has 15 residues. Germline CDR1 reads SGHRS; CDR2 reads YFSETQ. The CDR3 bases are TGCGCCAGCACCAACCCGGGGGGGGGCTCGGAGACCCAGTACTTC. Its protein product is CASTNPGGGSETQYF.

The CDR3 reads CAISSSGANVLTF. The CDR3 region has the DNA TGTGCCATCAGCAGCTCTGGGGCCAACGTCCTGACTTTC. V is TRBV6-6 and J is TRBJ2-6; D uncertain. CDR3 size: 13 residues. The germline V gene encodes CDR1 MNHNY and CDR2 SVGAGI (reference sequence). V was shortened by 10 bases and J by 0 bases, with 7 bases between the two germline ends.

The chain employs TRBV13 and TRBJ1-5, with D possibly TRBD1 on 6 matching bases. V was clipped by 5 bases and J by 4 bases, with 12 bases between them. There are 14 residues in the CDR3. The germline CDR1 and CDR2 sequences are PRHDT and FYEKMQ (reference sequence). CDR3 nucleotides: TGTGCCAGCAGCAGGGGACACCTAAATCAGCCCCAGCATTTT. Its translation is CASSRGHLNQPQHF. The entire variable domain, with the rest obtained from reference TRBV13 and TRBJ1-5, is as follows: AAGVIQSPRHLIKEKRETATLKCYPIPRHDTVYWYQQGPGQDPQFLISFYEKMQSDKGSIPDRFSAQQFSDYHSELNMSSLELGDSALYFCASSRGHLNQPQHFGDGTRLSIL.

This rearrangement joins TRBV2 to TRBJ2-2; possibly TRBD2 for D (5 bases). Trimming cost V 9 bases and J 7 bases, with 18 bases left between them. Germline-derived CDR1 and CDR2 are SNHLY and FYNNEI. The CDR3 runs to 14 residues. The CDR3 loop is CARTGQRGGGELFF. The CDR3 DNA reads TGTGCCAGGACCGGGCAACGAGGAGGCGGGGAGCTGTTTTTT.

This clone was seen just once. The J gene is TRBJ2-3, the V gene TRBV6-5; 8 nucleotides line up with TRBD1. J gave up 3 bases and V 7 bases, and 9 bases lay outside the gene matches. CDR1 and CDR2 (germline): MNHEY, SVGAGI. The CDR3 loop spans 15 amino acids. In nucleotides, the CDR3 is TGTGCCAGCAATCGACAGGGGTTTGGGACAGATACGCAGTATTTT. Its protein is CASNRQGFGTDTQYF.

The chain is built from TRBV11-1 and TRBJ2-4; TRBD1 agrees at 8 bases. J lost 9 bases, V lost 5 bases, and 6 bases had no gene match. This CDR3 comprises 13 residues. The germline CDR1 and CDR2 sequences are SGHAT and FQDESV (reference sequence). This CDR3 reads CASSPDRASIQYF. DNA of the CDR3: TGTGCCAGCAGCCCGGACAGGGCTAGCATTCAGTACTTC.

This sequence joins TRBV19 and TRBJ2-7; perhaps TRBD1 as D (7 bases). The CDR3 sequence is 13 residues long. The germline V gene encodes CDR1 LNHDA and CDR2 SQIVND (reference sequence). Trimming shortened V by 6 bases and J by 2 bases, and 11 bases separated the two germline ends. CDR3 protein: CASSQGGTYEQYF. In DNA, the CDR3 is TGTGCCAGTAGCCAGGGGGGAACCTACGAGCAGTACTTC.

The V gene is TRBV5-6, the J gene TRBJ1-2; D is uncertain. The CDR3 runs 15 residues. Germline V lookup: CDR1 SGHDT, CDR2 YYEEEE. V lost 0 bases, J lost 0 bases, and 9 bases lay in between. The CDR3 region is CASSLGGLTNYGYTF. The CDR3 bases are TGTGCCAGCAGCTTGGGAGGGTTGACTAACTATGGCTACACCTTC.

The J gene is TRBJ1-3, the V gene TRBV30; no clear D gene. In germline, CDR1 is GTSNPN, CDR2 SVGIG (reference sequence). The CDR3 runs 12 residues. Deletions cut 4 bases from V and 4 bases from J, with 8 bases between. The DNA of the CDR3 is TGTGCCTGGACAGATATAGGAAACACCATATATTTT. Translated: CAWTDIGNTIYF.